The sequence of this T cell receptor beta chain was determined in a study of regulatory T cells in long-lasting Graves disease. Study information: To qualify as persistent, Graves' disease required over 5 years of antithyroid drugs with positive TSH receptor antibodies. General study points: Those with persistent disease had in common more public clonotypes (about 2,500) than new patients (approximately 1,000). Patients with persistent disease showed a bias toward TRBV28, TRBJ1-2 and TRBJ2-5.

Time point indicated: persistent/refractory GD, antithyroid drugs over 5 years with positive TRAb. PBMCs provided the RNA from which the TCR library was made. With EDTA tubes as the receptacles, 7.5 to 10 milliliters of peripheral blood were drawn. This clonotype was recorded at least ten times. Its antigen is still unknown. Arm-PCR of CDR3 regions with iRepertoire HTBI primers generated TCR beta libraries. TCRdb used MiXCR to reprocess the multiplex PCR reads, holding one entry per CDR3 protein. This sample has a few hundred thousand distinct CDR3 sequences, with around 24% found just once. This CDR3 comprises 15 residues. The trim removed 3 bases at V and 0 bases at J, leaving 4 bases unmatched. CDR1 and CDR2 from the germline V gene are SGHAT and FQNNGV.

The sequencing here drew on peripheral blood mononuclear cells (PBMCs), taken when the disease was refractory, from a patient treated with antithyroid drugs. The source is a female donor with Graves disease. This sequence joins TRBV11-2 and TRBJ1-1; 7 bases are a match to TRBD1. The CDR3 bases are TGTGCCAGCAGCTTGACCGGGACAGTGAACACTGAAGCTTTCTTT. It codes for CASSLTGTVNTEAFF.